Sequencing of this T cell receptor beta chain was carried out in a study of T cell repertoires in cytomegalovirus infection (dated by TCRdb to the late 2010s). Study-wide context: The HLA type of each donor mattered for the analysis, because public TCR beta signatures pointed to carriage of CMV infection along with the matching HLA type. The paper as a whole reports these results and caveats: In both this cohort and an independent roughly 330-donor cohort, the cumulative frequency of public TCR beta family members distinguished carriers of CMV infection plus the relevant HLA type. In the ex vivo response, HLA-C-restricted CMV-specific TCR beta clonotypes were dominant, and in two of eight donors the single most frequent clonotype came from this HLA-C-restricted group.

At the junction V is shortened by 4 bases and J by 0 bases, with 22 bases in between. Counted from cysteine to phenylalanine, this CDR3 has 19 amino acids. Kept here is only the CDR3 DNA, which spans 57 bases and is read in frame from base 1. The CDR1 and CDR2 encoded by the germline V gene are SGHTA and FQGNSA. This sample was sequenced with an Illumina HiSeq 1500. TCRdb trimmed public reads at Q25 via fastp, called clones via MiXCR and kept in-frame beta chains. Rows are unified per CDR3 protein, each entry keeping the most common DNA and genes. For this sample there are hundreds of thousands of distinct CDR3 sequences; 35% appear just once. Roughly 2.8% of the sample is held by the ten biggest clonotypes. As to this clonotype: This receptor's antigen is unknown. Base qualities are missing; no much larger clone stands one base away.

Recombination linked TRBV7-2 to TRBJ1-3, and possibly TRBD1, on 5 matching bases. The sequencing input was PBMCs. This receptor was obtained from a human donor in good health (CMV status not recorded). Some clones in this sample may be carry-over from other donors' samples. CDR3 reads: CASSSLPGTEIFSGNTIYF. The nucleotide sequence is TGTGCCAGCAGCTCACTCCCTGGGACCGAAATTTTCTCTGGAAACACCATATATTTT.